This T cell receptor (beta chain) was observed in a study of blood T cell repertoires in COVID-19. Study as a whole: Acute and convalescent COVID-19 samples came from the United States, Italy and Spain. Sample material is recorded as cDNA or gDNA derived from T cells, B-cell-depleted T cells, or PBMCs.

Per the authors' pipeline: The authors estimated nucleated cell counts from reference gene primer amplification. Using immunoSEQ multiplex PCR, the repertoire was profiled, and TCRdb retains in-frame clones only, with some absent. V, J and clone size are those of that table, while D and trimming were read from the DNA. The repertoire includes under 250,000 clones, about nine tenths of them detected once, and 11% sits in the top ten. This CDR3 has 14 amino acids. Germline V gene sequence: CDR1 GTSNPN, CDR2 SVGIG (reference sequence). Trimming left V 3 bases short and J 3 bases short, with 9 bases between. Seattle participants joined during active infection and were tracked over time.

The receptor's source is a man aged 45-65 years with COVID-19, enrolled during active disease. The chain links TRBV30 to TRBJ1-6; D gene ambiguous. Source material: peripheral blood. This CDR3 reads CAWSGEGYNSPLHF. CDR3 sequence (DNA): TGTGCCTGGAGCGGAGAGGGCTATAATTCACCCCTCCACTTT.